A single sample gave rise to the 18 T cell receptor beta chains below, sequenced in a study of preoperative IRX-2 immunotherapy in early breast cancer. TCRdb's copy holds only in-frame clones and misses some; the assay was immunoSEQ multiplex PCR. In the table there are around 62,000 clones, approximately 94% of which are singletons. This sample's treatment: preoperative locoregional IRX-2 cytokine immunotherapy. Sampling was carried out from a patient treated with IRX-2 immunotherapy. These TCRs come from a human donor with breast cancer.

This chain joins TRBV7-9 and TRBJ1-1; TRBD1 is a possible D gene (6 bases). The germline CDR1 and CDR2 sequences are SEHNR and FQNEAQ (reference sequence). Trimming left V 4 bases short and J 4 bases short, with 10 bases between. The CDR3 is 13 residues long. The CDR3 protein is CASSSRGGTEAFF. CDR3 coding DNA: TGTGCCAGCAGCTCGAGGGGGGGCACTGAAGCTTTCTTT.

The chain combines TRBV6-6 with TRBJ2-7; D not resolved. Germline V gives CDR1 MNHNY, CDR2 SVGAGI (reference sequence). Deletions cut 3 bases from V and 3 bases from J, with 15 bases between. The CDR3 length is 15 residues. In nucleotides, the CDR3 is TGTGCCAGCAGTTATACGGACGGAGATATCTACGAGCAGTACTTC. Translation: CASSYTDGDIYEQYF.

The V call is TRBV4-1, the J call TRBJ1-2; D might be TRBD1 (5 bases). Trimming took off 3 bases at V and 4 bases at J, with 9 bases between the two ends. The germline V gene has CDR1 MGHRA and CDR2 YSYEKL. The CDR3 loop spans 13 amino acids. For the CDR3, the DNA is TGCGCCAGCAGCCAGCCGGACATCTATGGCTACACCTTC. Translation: CASSQPDIYGYTF.

This clone was detected a few times. The rearrangement joins TRBV29-1 to TRBJ1-1; D is unresolved. Germline CDR1 is SQVTM and CDR2 is ANQGSEA. Trimming cost V 0 bases and J 2 bases, with 7 bases left between them. This CDR3 is 13 amino acids long. In nucleotides, the CDR3 is TGCAGCGTTGAAGAGTTGTTTAACACTGAAGCTTTCTTT. Translating gives CSVEELFNTEAFF.

The chain couples TRBV5-5 to TRBJ2-1; 10 bases align to TRBD2. The CDR3 sequence is 16 residues long. V shed 0 bases, J shed 7 bases, and the junction held 7 bases outside the gene matches. Germline CDR1 is SGHKS and CDR2 is YYEKEE (reference sequence). The CDR3 loop is CASSLGPSGSVNEQFF. As DNA, the CDR3 is TGTGCCAGCAGCTTGGGGCCTAGCGGGAGTGTGAATGAGCAGTTCTTC.

This clone has a single count. The chain is built from TRBV7-7 and TRBJ2-1, with 7 nucleotides matching TRBD2. Germline lookup yields CDR1 SSHAT and CDR2 FNYEAQ (reference sequence). The V gene end was trimmed by 9 bases and the J gene end by 4 bases; junction bases not matched to a gene: 15. This CDR3 contains 16 residues. This chain's CDR3 is CARGGRSGSEYNEQFF. DNA of the CDR3: TGTGCCAGAGGCGGGAGATCTGGAAGTGAGTACAATGAGCAGTTCTTC.

The rearrangement joins TRBV6-1 to TRBJ2-4, with D perhaps matching TRBD2 (5 bases). Trimming took off 7 bases at V and 6 bases at J, with 10 bases between the two ends. CDR1 MNHNS and CDR2 SASEGT come from the germline V gene. This CDR3 spans 12 amino acids. The CDR3 coding sequence is TGTGCCAGCACTCTTGGAGGAAACATTCAGTACTTC. Protein sequence: CASTLGGNIQYF.

This chain links TRBV5-6 with TRBJ2-2, with no clear D. Germline V gene sequence: CDR1 SGHDT, CDR2 YYEEEE. The CDR3 totals 16 residues. Trimming removed 0 bases from V and 2 bases from J, with 11 bases in between. The CDR3 nucleotides read TGTGCCAGCAGCTTGGAGAGTTGGGGAAACACCGGGGAGCTGTTTTTT. Translated, it gives CASSLESWGNTGELFF.

This clone was observed a single time. The chain joins TRBV27 to TRBJ2-2; D may be TRBD1 (5 bases). The V end was cut by 3 bases, the J end by 5 bases, with 13 bases between. The CDR3 has 15 amino acids. Germline CDR1 and CDR2: MNHEY and SMNVEV (reference sequence). The CDR3, as DNA: TGTGCCAGCAGTTTTAAGAAGGGGTGGACCGGGGAGCTGTTTTTT. Its protein is CASSFKKGWTGELFF.

This chain connects TRBV5-4 to TRBJ2-1, with TRBD1 matching over 8 bases. The V segment lost 5 bases and the J segment 8 bases; nucleotides outside the gene matches: 6. This CDR3 has 13 residues. Germline V gives CDR1 SGHNT, CDR2 YYREEE (reference sequence). This chain's CDR3 is CASSSDRGDEQFF. The CDR3 DNA sequence: TGTGCCAGCAGTTCTGACAGGGGCGATGAGCAGTTCTTC.

The V and J genes are TRBV5-4 and TRBJ1-4, with D possibly TRBD1 on 6 matching bases. The V gene's germline CDR1 is SGHNT and CDR2 YYREEE (reference sequence). CDR3 length: 15 amino acids. Trimming took 0 bases from V and 7 from J, leaving 13 bases between them. The CDR3 loop reads CASSLGRGVREKLFF. CDR3 nucleotides: TGTGCCAGCAGCTTGGGCAGGGGCGTTCGTGAAAAACTGTTTTTT.

The V and J genes are TRBV9 and TRBJ2-1, with D possibly matching TRBD2 (6 bases). Germline CDR1 and CDR2: SGDLS and YYNGEE. Trimming shortened V by 4 bases and J by 5 bases, and 13 bases separated the two germline ends. The CDR3 extends over 14 amino acids. In DNA form, the CDR3 reads TGTGCCAGCAGCTCCCCTGGGACTCACAATGAGCAGTTCTTC. As protein: CASSSPGTHNEQFF.

The table lists this clone with a few counts. The rearrangement uses TRBV7-9 and TRBJ1-4; D not resolved. Germline assignment: CDR1 SEHNR and CDR2 FQNEAQ (reference sequence). Trimming stripped 3 bases from V and 10 bases from J, with 6 bases between. This CDR3 has 11 amino acids. The CDR3 here is CASSFGRKLFF. The CDR3 DNA sequence: TGTGCCAGCAGCTTTGGTAGAAAACTGTTTTTT.

The chain carries TRBV30 and TRBJ1-4, with D maybe TRBD1 (6 bases). The CDR3 consists of 16 residues. The germline CDR1 and CDR2 sequences are GTSNPN and SVGIG (reference sequence). Trimming took off 1 base at V and 6 bases at J, with 18 bases between the two ends. As DNA, the CDR3 is TGTGCCTGGAGTGGAAGAACTACGGGGGCGGATGAAAAACTGTTTTTT. This codes for CAWSGRTTGADEKLFF.

The chain couples TRBV10-3 to TRBJ2-5, with D perhaps matching TRBD1 (8 bases). Germline CDR1 and CDR2: ENHRY and SYGVKD. V was clipped by 5 bases and J by 5 bases, with 18 bases between them. CDR3 size: 15 residues. As DNA, the CDR3 is TGTGCCATCAGTCCCCATAACAGGGGGGGCGAGACCCAGTACTTC. It is translated as CAISPHNRGGETQYF.

The CDR3 here is CAVLGGANQPQHF. CDR3 DNA: TGTGCCGTCTTGGGGGGGGCAAACCAGCCCCAGCATTTT. The gene calls are TRBV6-1 and TRBJ1-5; D possibly corresponds to TRBD1 (6 bases). Germline V gene sequence: CDR1 MNHNS, CDR2 SASEGT. Trimming removed 11 bases at V and 7 bases at J, with 18 bases between. The CDR3 totals 13 residues.

The chain recombines TRBV4-3 with TRBJ2-1, with TRBD2 matching over 7 bases. V was clipped by 1 base and J by 5 bases; unmatched bases: 14. There are 18 residues in the CDR3. CDR1 is LGHNA, CDR2 YSLEER, per germline. The CDR3 DNA reads TGCGCCAGCAGCCAAGCCAGGACCGGTCAAACTAGCGACAATGAGCAGTTCTTC. Translation: CASSQARTGQTSDNEQFF.

The sample holds a few counts of this clone. J is TRBJ1-6 and V is TRBV9; D may be TRBD1 (6 bases). V was shortened by 7 bases and J by 9 bases, with 17 bases between the two germline ends. The CDR3 consists of 14 residues. Germline lookup yields CDR1 SGDLS and CDR2 YYNGEE. Here the CDR3 reads CASGPGQQGSPLHF. CDR3 nucleotide sequence: TGTGCCAGCGGCCCGGGACAACAGGGTTCACCCCTCCACTTT.